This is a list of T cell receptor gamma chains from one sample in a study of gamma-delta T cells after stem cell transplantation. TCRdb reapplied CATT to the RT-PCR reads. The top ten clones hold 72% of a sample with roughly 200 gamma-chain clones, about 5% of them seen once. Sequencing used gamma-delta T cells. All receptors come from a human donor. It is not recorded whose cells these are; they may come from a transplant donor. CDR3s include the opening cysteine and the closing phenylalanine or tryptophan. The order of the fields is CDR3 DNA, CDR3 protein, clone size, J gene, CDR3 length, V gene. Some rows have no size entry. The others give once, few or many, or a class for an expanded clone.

DNA: TGTGCCACCTGGGGTAAGAAACTCTTT
CDR3: CATWGKKLF
size: hyperexpanded
J: TRGJ1/TRGJ2
length: 9
V: TRGV5

DNA: TGTGCCACCTGGGACGGGCCTAGTTATAAGAAACTCTTT
CDR3: CATWDGPSYKKLF
size: hyperexpanded
J: TRGJ1/TRGJ2
length: 13
V: TRGV2

DNA: TGTGCCTTGTGGGAGGCACAAGAGTTGGGCAAAAAAATCAAGGTATTT
CDR3: CALWEAQELGKKIKVF
size: large
J: TRGJP
length: 16
V: TRGV9

DNA: TGTGCCACCTGGGACGCCCAAGGTTGGTTCAAGATATTT
CDR3: CATWDAQGWFKIF
size: NA
J: TRGJP1
length: 13
V: TRGV2

DNA: TGTGCCTTGTGGGAACGAGAGTTGGGCAAAAAAATCAAGGTATTT
CDR3: CALWERELGKKIKVF
size: large
J: TRGJP
length: 15
V: TRGV9

DNA: TGTGCCTTGTGGGAGGTAGGAGAGTTGGGCAAAAAAATCAAGGTATTT
CDR3: CALWEVGELGKKIKVF
size: large
J: TRGJP
length: 16
V: TRGV9

DNA: TGTGCCTTGTGGGGCCAAGAGTTGGGCAAAAAAATCAAGGTATTT
CDR3: CALWGQELGKKIKVF
size: hyperexpanded
J: TRGJP
length: 15
V: TRGV9

DNA: TGTGCCTTGTGGGAGGTGCGGGAGTTGGGCAAAAAAATCAAGGTATTT
CDR3: CALWEVRELGKKIKVF
size: large
J: TRGJP
length: 16
V: TRGV9

DNA: TGTGCCTTGTGGGAGGCGCAAGAGTTGGGCAAAAAAATCAAGGTATTT
CDR3: CALWEAQELGKKIKVF
size: hyperexpanded
J: TRGJP
length: 16
V: TRGV9

DNA: TGTGCCTTGTGGGAGGTGCAAGGGTATAGGAAACTCTTT
CDR3: CALWEVQGYRKLF
size: large
J: TRGJ1/TRGJ2
length: 13
V: TRGV9

DNA: TGTGCCTTGTGGGAGGTCCAAGAGTTGGGCAAAAAAATCAAGGTATTT
CDR3: CALWEVQELGKKIKVF
size: large
J: TRGJP
length: 16
V: TRGV9

DNA: TGTGCCTTGTGGGAGGCCAACTATCAAGAGTTGGGCAAAAAAATCAAGGTATTT
CDR3: CALWEANYQELGKKIKVF
size: large
J: TRGJP
length: 18
V: TRGV9

DNA: TGTGCCTTGTGGGAGGTGCTCGAGTTGGGCAAAAAAATCAAGGTATTT
CDR3: CALWEVLELGKKIKVF
size: large
J: TRGJP
length: 16
V: TRGV9

DNA: TGTGCCTTGTGGGAGGGACAAGAGTTGGGCAAAAAAATCAAGGTATTT
CDR3: CALWEGQELGKKIKVF
size: large
J: TRGJP
length: 16
V: TRGV9

DNA: TGTGCCTTGTGGGACGCCCCAGAGTTGGGCAAAAAAATCAAGGTATTT
CDR3: CALWDAPELGKKIKVF
size: large
J: TRGJP
length: 16
V: TRGV9

DNA: TGTGCCTTGTGGGAGGTGCGTGGAGAGTTGGGCAAAAAAATCAAGGTATTT
CDR3: CALWEVRGELGKKIKVF
size: large
J: TRGJP
length: 17
V: TRGV9

DNA: TGTGCCTTGTGGGAGGTGCACGCAGGGGAGTTGGGCAAAAAAATCAAGGTATTT
CDR3: CALWEVHAGELGKKIKVF
size: large
J: TRGJP
length: 18
V: TRGV9

DNA: TGTGCCTTGTGGGAGGCTTATTATAAGAAACTCTTT
CDR3: CALWEAYYKKLF
size: NA
J: TRGJ1/TRGJ2
length: 12
V: TRGV9

DNA: TGTGCCTTGTGGGAGCTCCAAGAGTTGGGCAAAAAAATCAAGGTATTT
CDR3: CALWELQELGKKIKVF
size: large
J: TRGJP
length: 16
V: TRGV9

DNA: TGTGCCTTGTGGGAGGGAAATTATTATAAGAAACTCTTT
CDR3: CALWEGNYYKKLF
size: NA
J: TRGJ1/TRGJ2
length: 13
V: TRGV9